The TCR beta chain described here comes from a study of T cell responses to AZD1222 COVID-19 vaccine (dated by TCRdb to the early 2020s). Notes on the research overall: Because spike-specific TCR depth and breadth did not differ between the two schedules, AZD1222 recipients who got a second dose at roughly 4 weeks were pooled with those who got a second dose at roughly 12 weeks. A total of just over 230 trial participants underwent TCR sequencing, of whom approximately 200 had received two doses of AZD1222 and some 25 had received two doses of the MenACWY control vaccine. Trial participants were enrolled by age into 18-55, 56-69 and 70-plus year subgroups, with approximately 160, 26 and 62 TCR-sequenced participants respectively.

The time point label for this specimen denotes: baseline before first vaccination. The vaccinee samples were drawn from two UK trials, COV001 and COV002, one of which was a single-blind randomized controlled phase 2/3 trial testing AZD1222 (ChAdOx1 nCoV-19) in healthy adults. For TCRbeta chain sequencing, PBMC samples were collected from trial participants at day 0 and at day 28 after the second dose. In regard to this clone: Its binding antigen is unknown. One base away there is no much larger clone; base qualities are not given.

The research as a whole found: The vaccine-associated CD4 TCRs covered the entire spike protein, and the dominant responses fell in regions 160-218 and 743-854. Conclusions about previously exposed vaccinees are limited because only five to seven AZD1222 recipients were SARS-CoV-2 seropositive at baseline. Spike-specific TCR breadth and depth rose significantly after two AZD1222 doses compared with day 0 and with MenACWY recipients. Reportedly, almost half of the unique spike-specific TCRs recognized epitopes lying outside the regions that are mutated in the B.1.351 and B.1.1.7 variants. Participants were mostly white British and included more females than males, and it was suggested by the authors that clonal diversity may have been underestimated. The 56-69-year group was small, and its depth increase did not reach significance, likely because of low power. Because no day 14 peak-response samples were available, repertoires were characterized only after the peak T cell response.

In the germline V gene, CDR1 corresponds to SGHRS and CDR2 to YFSETQ. The CDR3 spans 14 residues, from the cysteine through the phenylalanine. This entry keeps only the CDR3 DNA: 42 bases, framed from base 1. Trimming takes 4 bases from V and 2 bases from J, and the germline ends sit 12 bases apart. The CDR3 regions of human TCRbeta chains were analyzed by immunosequencing. The original pipeline was this. Repertoire TCRs were matched against a reference library of SARS-CoV-2-specific TCRs generated with the MIRA antigen-specificity platform. Breadth was defined as the fraction of unique TCRs that were SARS-CoV-2-associated. Depth was defined as the fraction of total T cells that were SARS-CoV-2-associated. Each spike-specific TCR was assigned to its reactive spike region and to a CD4 or CD8 class using the MIRA data. Log10-transformed breadth and depth values were compared by one-way ANOVA with Sidak's multiple comparisons tests. As stored in TCRdb, this immuneACCESS dataset retains in-frame rearrangements with V and J assigned. A fraction of the clones does not appear; measured against another copy, unresolved V genes explain less than half of the discrepancy, and the remainder lacks a known reason. V, J and clone size derive from that table, while D and trimming were established from the DNA sequence. The sample data list some 170,000 clones, and approximately 88% of these were observed just once. 1.5% to 2% of the sample is in the top ten clones.

The chain is assembled from TRBV5-1 and TRBJ1-2; matching of 6 bases hints at TRBD1 as the D gene. This specimen consisted of peripheral blood, obtained on day 0 of AZD1222 vaccination. This sequence was found in an adult in good health. In nucleotide form, the sequence is TGCGCCAGCAGCCAGACAGGCACCAACTATGGCTACACCTTC. Its protein reads: CASSQTGTNYGYTF.